Listed here are 23 T cell receptor beta chains from one sample, sequenced in a study of CD8 T cells in Susac syndrome. Random hexamers were used to reverse transcribe roughly 0.45 to 1 ug of RNA. TCRdb reanalysed the immunoSEQ multiplex PCR reads using MiXCR and keeps one entry per CDR3 protein. The sample has fewer than 250,000 distinct CDR3 sequences, 80% to 95% seen once; the top ten hold about 0.12%. Specimen: CD8+ T cells from PBMCs. Every receptor here comes from a human donor with multiple sclerosis.

The V gene is TRBV7-2, the J gene TRBJ2-5; no reliable D call. This CDR3 is built from 14 residues. In germline, CDR1 is SGHTA, CDR2 FQGNSA. The V end lost 4 bases, the J end lost 5 bases, and 14 bases lay between the germline ends. CDR3 sequence (DNA): TGTGCCAGCAGCTCACGGTGGTTTTGGGAGACCCAGTACTTC. Translated: CASSSRWFWETQYF. Full variable domain (missing parts from reference TRBV7-2 and TRBJ2-5): GAGVSQSPSNKVTEKGKDVELRCDPISGHTALYWYRQSLGQGLEFLIYFQGNSAPDKSGLPSDRFSAERTGGSVSTLTIQRTQQEDSAVYLCASSSRWFWETQYFGPGTRLLVL.

V usage is TRBV11-2 and J usage is TRBJ2-5; D remains ambiguous. V shed 0 bases and J shed 3 bases, with 5 bases lying between them. Germline CDR1 SGHAT, CDR2 FQNNGV. CDR3 length: 13 residues. The CDR3 coding sequence is TGTGCCAGCAGCTTAGAAAACGAAGAGACCCAGTACTTC. This codes for CASSLENEETQYF.

The rearrangement uses TRBV12-3 or TRBV12-4 and TRBJ2-7, with 9 bases aligning to TRBD1. After removal of 4 bases from V and 6 bases from J, the junction contained 7 bases not matched to a gene. The CDR3 sequence is 14 residues long. The CDR3 protein is CASSWTGAGSEQYF. DNA for the CDR3: TGTGCCAGCAGTTGGACAGGGGCGGGGAGCGAGCAGTACTTC.

This chain links TRBV7-9 with TRBJ1-2, with 8 bases matching TRBD1. V lost 6 bases and J lost 2; bases outside the gene matches: 14. The CDR3 is 17 residues long. From germline, CDR1 is SEHNR and CDR2 FQNEAQ (reference sequence). The CDR3 coding sequence is TGTGCCAGCAGAATTGTGGGGCAGGGGGCAGGGAACTATGGCTACACCTTC. It encodes CASRIVGQGAGNYGYTF.

The chain employs TRBV6-2 or TRBV6-3 and TRBJ2-5, with 13 bases lining up with TRBD2. This CDR3 is built from 18 residues. The V and J ends lost 5 bases and 5 bases, in that order; junction bases with no gene match: 14. Per the germline V gene, CDR1 is MNHEY and CDR2 is SVGEGT. The chain's CDR3 is CASSPGLAGRVRGETQYF. CDR3 nucleotides: TGTGCCAGCAGTCCGGGACTAGCGGGGAGGGTCCGCGGGGAGACCCAGTACTTC.

This chain links TRBV4-1 with TRBJ2-7, with 9 bases matching TRBD2. Germline loops: CDR1 MGHRA, CDR2 YSYEKL. The V gene end was trimmed by 1 base and the J gene end by 5 bases; junction bases not matched to a gene: 9. This CDR3 has 16 amino acids. The CDR3 nucleotides are TGCGCCAGCAGCCAAGTTCCGGGACTAGCAGCAGACGAGCAGTACTTC. This gives the protein CASSQVPGLAADEQYF.

The chain combines TRBV6-5 with TRBJ2-1; 13 bases fit TRBD2. Germline CDR1 and CDR2: MNHEY and SVGAGI. CDR3 length: 15 amino acids. V trimming: 6 bases; J trimming: 8 bases; junction bases outside the gene matches: 7. Here the CDR3 DNA reads TGTGCCAGCAGCTTACTAGCGGGAGGGTTCGATGAGCAGTTCTTC. This codes for CASSLLAGGFDEQFF.

V usage is TRBV4-1 and J usage is TRBJ1-4; the D is unclear. The length of the CDR3 is 15 residues. Germline CDR1 reads MGHRA; CDR2 reads YSYEKL. V was cut by 0 bases and J by 6 bases, with 11 bases left in between. CDR3 residues: CASSQDPGEDEKLFF. CDR3 nucleotide sequence: TGCGCCAGCAGCCAAGATCCGGGAGAGGATGAAAAACTGTTTTTT.

The chain couples TRBV4-1 to TRBJ1-2; a possible D gene is TRBD1 (5 bases). The CDR3 loop spans 13 amino acids. CDR1 and CDR2 from the germline V gene are MGHRA and YSYEKL. V lost 2 bases and J lost 7, with 11 bases in between. The DNA of the CDR3 is TGCGCCAGCAGCCAAAGGGGCGGTGGTGGCTACACCTTC. Translation gives CASSQRGGGGYTF.

This chain links TRBV7-9 with TRBJ1-1, with TRBD1 as a possible D gene (5 bases). The ends were cut back, 1 base at V and 4 bases at J, with 10 bases in the middle. Germline V gives CDR1 SEHNR, CDR2 FQNEAQ (reference sequence). This CDR3 region has 14 residues. This CDR3 is CASSLVVGTTEAFF. CDR3 nucleotides: TGTGCCAGCAGCTTAGTAGTCGGGACCACTGAAGCTTTCTTT.

The chain recombines TRBV7-9 with TRBJ1-1; D perhaps matches TRBD1 (5 bases). The germline V and J ends were trimmed by 5 bases and 1 base, with 14 bases remaining between them. Germline values: CDR1 SEHNR, CDR2 FQNEAQ (reference sequence). The CDR3 runs to 15 residues. CDR3 coding DNA: TGTGCCAGCAGCCCCGACGGGGACGCGAACACTGAAGCTTTCTTT. Translating it yields CASSPDGDANTEAFF. Variable domain in full (rest from reference TRBV7-9 and TRBJ1-1): DTGVSQNPRHKITKRGQNVTFRCDPISEHNRLYWYRQTLGQGPEFLTYFQNEAQLEKSRLLSDRFSAERPKGSFSTLEIQRTEQGDSAMYLCASSPDGDANTEAFFGQGTRLTVV.

The rearrangement uses TRBV11-1 and TRBJ1-1; TRBD1 might be the D (6 bases). Germline values: CDR1 SGHAT, CDR2 FQDESV (reference sequence). V lost 5 bases and J lost 1, with 11 bases in between. The CDR3 spans 14 residues. This chain's CDR3 is CASSPDRSNTEAFF. As DNA, the CDR3 is TGTGCCAGCAGCCCGGACAGATCGAACACTGAAGCTTTCTTT.

The chain recombines TRBV20-1 with TRBJ2-3; the D gene could be TRBD1 or TRBD2 (5 bases each). The germline V gene encodes CDR1 DFQATT and CDR2 SNEGSKA (reference sequence). V lost 4 bases to trimming and J lost 13 bases, with 39 bases between them. The CDR3 contains 19 residues. The CDR3 protein is CSATPVGEPKAESGPVEYF. The CDR3 nucleotides read TGCAGTGCTACGCCTGTGGGGGAACCAAAAGCGGAATCGGGCCCTGTTGAGTATTTT.

The chain carries TRBV15 and TRBJ2-1; 7 nucleotides align to TRBD1. V gave up 0 bases and J gave up 7 bases; unmatched junction bases: 15. The CDR3 contains 18 residues. CDR1 is LNHNV, CDR2 YYDKDF, per germline (reference sequence). The CDR3 region is CATSRDLSQGGPRNEQFF. CDR3 in DNA: TGTGCCACCAGCAGAGATTTGAGCCAAGGGGGCCCTCGAAATGAGCAGTTCTTC.

This chain connects TRBV7-9 to TRBJ1-1; D is uncertain. V was shortened by 3 bases and J by 8 bases, with 16 bases between the two germline ends. The CDR3 is made up of 14 amino acids. CDR1 is SEHNR and CDR2 is FQNEAQ in the germline V gene (reference sequence). CDR3 sequence (DNA): TGTGCCAGCAGCTTGATCGATCACGGCTTAGAAGCTTTCTTT. As protein: CASSLIDHGLEAFF.

The V call is TRBV4-3, the J call TRBJ2-1; D remains ambiguous. CDR1 and CDR2 from the germline V gene are LGHNA and YSLEER. This CDR3 spans 12 amino acids. V lost 0 bases and J 9 bases, leaving 6 bases between the germline ends. The CDR3 loop reads CASSQDEREQFF. The CDR3 nucleotides read TGCGCCAGCAGCCAAGACGAGCGTGAGCAGTTCTTC.

This chain connects TRBV5-6 to TRBJ2-2; D gene ambiguous. V lost 2 bases to trimming and J lost 7 bases, with 3 bases between them. Looked up from germline, CDR1 is SGHDT and CDR2 is YYEEEE. The CDR3 length is 11 residues. CDR3 amino acids: CASSFNGELFF. The CDR3 nucleotides are TGTGCCAGCAGCTTTAACGGGGAGCTGTTTTTT.

This clonotype was observed a single time. The chain is built from TRBV3-1 and TRBJ2-1; a possible D gene is TRBD2 (6 bases). CDR3 length equals 16 residues. Per germline, CDR1 LGHDT and CDR2 YNNKEL (reference sequence). V gave up 1 base and J gave up 7 bases, with 17 bases separating them. The CDR3 loop is CASSQGVELAYNEQFF. In DNA form, the CDR3 reads TGTGCCAGCAGCCAAGGGGTGGAGCTAGCGTATAATGAGCAGTTCTTC.

The rearrangement uses TRBV9 and TRBJ2-7; unclear D gene. There are 14 residues in the CDR3. Germline V CDR1 and CDR2: SGDLS, YYNGEE. Between the trimmed V and J ends, which lost 0 bases and 4 bases, there was a span of 11 bases. For the CDR3, the DNA is TGTGCCAGCAGCGTAGGGCAGACGAGTTACGAGCAGTACTTC. This codes for CASSVGQTSYEQYF.

The gene calls are TRBV9 and TRBJ2-7; perhaps TRBD1 as D (5 bases). Germline lookup yields CDR1 SGDLS and CDR2 YYNGEE. Trimming stripped 0 bases from V and 0 bases from J, with 10 bases between. This CDR3 comprises 15 residues. CDR3 coding DNA: TGTGCCAGCAGCGTAGACGGCAGGGCCTCCTACGAGCAGTACTTC. Its protein is CASSVDGRASYEQYF.

V and J are TRBV20-1 and TRBJ2-7, with a tentative D call TRBD2 (6 bases). Trimming cost V 0 bases and J 2 bases, with 14 bases left between them. Looked up from germline, CDR1 is DFQATT and CDR2 is SNEGSKA (reference sequence). The CDR3 extends over 15 amino acids. CDR3 loop: CSARDTGGEPYEQYF. The CDR3 DNA reads TGCAGTGCTAGAGATACGGGCGGGGAGCCCTACGAGCAGTACTTC.

This clonotype came up a few times. The chain uses TRBV27 and TRBJ1-5; maybe TRBD1 (5 bases). CDR3 size: 13 residues. CDR1 and CDR2 from the germline V gene are MNHEY and SMNVEV (reference sequence). Trimming stripped 2 bases from V and 6 bases from J, with 8 bases between. The CDR3 DNA is TGTGCCAGCAGTTTAACAGGTGGTCAGCCCCAGCATTTT. Translating gives CASSLTGGQPQHF.

In its sample, this clonotype was seen once. The J gene is TRBJ2-7, the V gene TRBV30, with 10 bases matching TRBD2. The CDR3 sequence is 12 residues long. Per germline, CDR1 GTSNPN and CDR2 SVGIG (reference sequence). V gave up 7 bases and J gave up 6 bases; unmatched junction bases: 6. CDR3 DNA: TGTGCCTCTGCTAGCGGGAGTCGCGAGCAGTACTTC. This translates into CASASGSREQYF.